What follows are 18 T cell receptor beta chains derived from one specimen sequenced in a study of T cell changes during pregnancy in multiple sclerosis. TCRdb's copy holds only in-frame clones and misses some; the assay was immunoSEQ multiplex PCR. In the table there are about 100,000 clones, approximately 91% of which are singletons. The input for sequencing was peripheral blood, taken in the second trimester of pregnancy. These receptors were taken from a female donor with multiple sclerosis, enrolled in a pregnancy study.

The J gene is TRBJ2-7, the V gene TRBV11-2, with D maybe TRBD2 (7 bases). The CDR3 is 16 amino acids. V was trimmed by 4 bases and J by 3 bases, leaving 19 bases between them. Germline CDR1 and CDR2: SGHAT and FQNNGV. CDR3 amino acids: CASSWGGAGRFYEQYF. CDR3 DNA: TGTGCCAGCAGCTGGGGGGGGGCCGGGAGGTTCTACGAGCAGTACTTC.

CDR3 amino acids: CASSTEFRDKKQYF. CDR3 nucleotide sequence: TGTGCCAGCAGCACAGAATTCCGGGACAAAAAGCAGTACTTC. This sequence joins TRBV7-9 and TRBJ2-7; a possible D gene is TRBD1 (6 bases). The CDR3 contains 14 residues. Trimming left V 5 bases short and J 8 bases short, with 19 bases between. Germline V gives CDR1 SEHNR, CDR2 FQNEAQ (reference sequence).

This rearrangement joins TRBV10-3 to TRBJ2-7; a possible D gene is TRBD1 (5 bases). Trimming took off 3 bases at V and 3 bases at J, with 12 bases between the two ends. The CDR3 spans 14 residues. Germline CDR1 and CDR2: ENHRY and SYGVKD. The DNA for the CDR3 is TGTGCCATCAGTGACGGCAGGGTAGGCTACGAGCAGTACTTC. It is translated as CAISDGRVGYEQYF.

The chain employs TRBV5-6 and TRBJ2-5, with 10 bases identical to TRBD2. The CDR3 covers 18 residues. With 4 bases clipped from V and 5 bases from J, the junction kept 17 bases outside the gene matches. Germline CDR1 is SGHDT and CDR2 is YYEEEE. In nucleotides, the CDR3 is TGTGCCAGCAGCCCCCCTGGAGCGGGAGGGGGTTTCTTGGAGACCCAGTACTTC. This sequence encodes CASSPPGAGGGFLETQYF.

V is TRBV25-1 and J is TRBJ1-5; D unresolved. The CDR3 totals 15 residues. V lost 0 bases and J 7 bases, leaving 13 bases between the germline ends. Germline V lookup: CDR1 MGHDK, CDR2 SYGVNS. The CDR3 protein is CASSEYAQDTQPQHF. The CDR3 DNA is TGTGCCAGCAGTGAATATGCGCAGGATACCCAGCCCCAGCATTTT.

V gene TRBV19 combines with J gene TRBJ2-2; D is unresolved. This CDR3 has 16 residues. Germline lookup yields CDR1 LNHDA and CDR2 SQIVND (reference sequence). V gave up 5 bases and J gave up 0 bases, with 13 bases separating them. The CDR3 spells CASSLGRFANTGELFF. CDR3 coding DNA: TGTGCCAGTAGTCTGGGCAGGTTCGCGAACACCGGGGAGCTGTTTTTT.

DNA for the CDR3: TGTGCCAGCAGCTTACAGGGGGCCTACGAGCAGTACTTC. It translates to CASSLQGAYEQYF. The chain employs TRBV5-6 and TRBJ2-7; TRBD1 agrees at 8 bases. CDR1 and CDR2 from the germline V gene are SGHDT and YYEEEE. Trimming at V came to 2 bases and at J to 2 bases, leaving 0 bases not matched to a gene. The CDR3 sequence is 13 residues long.

The gene calls are TRBV28 and TRBJ2-2; D perhaps matches TRBD2 (6 bases). CDR3 length equals 15 residues. V shed 6 bases and J shed 3 bases, with 14 bases lying between them. CDR1 MDHEN and CDR2 SYDVKM come from the germline V gene. CDR3 coding DNA: TGTGCCAGCAGCACGGGACTGTTAGACACCGGGGAGCTGTTTTTT. Translation gives CASSTGLLDTGELFF.

The chain employs TRBV6-1 and TRBJ2-3; tentative D call: TRBD2 (6 bases). Germline V gene sequence: CDR1 MNHNS, CDR2 SASEGT. Between the trimmed V and J ends, which lost 6 bases and 7 bases, there was a span of 20 bases. This CDR3 spans 15 amino acids. The CDR3 spells CASSPGTFHSNTQYF. The DNA of the CDR3 is TGTGCCAGCAGCCCCGGGACTTTTCACTCTAATACGCAGTATTTT.

The CDR3 DNA follows: TGTGCCAGCAGCCCGGGACTAGCGGGAGGGCCGGGTGAGCAGTTCTTC. It yields the protein CASSPGLAGGPGEQFF. The chain has TRBV5-4 and TRBJ2-1, with 16 bases fitting TRBD2. Per the germline V gene, CDR1 is SGHNT and CDR2 is YYREEE (reference sequence). This CDR3 comprises 16 residues. Germline trimming cut 4 bases from V and 9 bases from J; bases unmatched to any gene: 7.

The V call is TRBV4-3, the J call TRBJ2-1; 8 nucleotides agree with TRBD2. J gave up 10 bases and V 1 base, and 12 bases lay outside the gene matches. The CDR3 loop spans 16 amino acids. Looked up from germline, CDR1 is LGHNA and CDR2 is YSLEER. The CDR3: CASSQVQLAEDGEQFF. The DNA for the CDR3 is TGCGCCAGCAGCCAAGTCCAACTAGCGGAGGATGGGGAGCAGTTCTTC.

The chain joins TRBV28 to TRBJ2-1, with TRBD2 matching 8 bases. The CDR3 runs to 15 residues. Trimming at V came to 3 bases and at J to 6 bases, leaving 7 bases not matched to a gene. Per germline, CDR1 MDHEN and CDR2 SYDVKM. For the CDR3, the DNA is TGTGCCAGCAGTTTCGGTTCGGGAGGGATCAATGAGCAGTTCTTC. Its translation: CASSFGSGGINEQFF.

V is TRBV4-2 and J is TRBJ2-7; the match to TRBD2 covers 8 bases. J gave up 1 base and V 0 bases, and 5 bases lay outside the gene matches. CDR1 and CDR2 from the germline V gene are LGHNA and YNFKEQ. The CDR3 is 16 residues long. DNA for the CDR3: TGTGCCAGCAGCCAAGAGCCGGGACTAGTATCCTACGAGCAGTACTTC. Translated: CASSQEPGLVSYEQYF.

The chain employs TRBV19 and TRBJ1-1; D gene uncertain. V lost 5 bases and J lost 6, with 10 bases in between. CDR3 length: 12 residues. Germline loops: CDR1 LNHDA, CDR2 SQIVND (reference sequence). The CDR3 reads CASSYDGAEAFF. CDR3 sequence (DNA): TGTGCCAGTAGTTACGACGGGGCTGAAGCTTTCTTT. Drawing the rest from reference TRBV19 and TRBJ1-1, the complete variable domain is DGGITQSPKYLFRKEGQNVTLSCEQNLNHDAMYWYRQDPGQGLRLIYYSQIVNDFQKGDIAEGYSVSREKKESFPLTVTSAQKNPTAFYLCASSYDGAEAFFGQGTRLTVV.

This chain joins TRBV5-1 and TRBJ2-1; a weak D match, TRBD2 (6 bases). Germline-derived CDR1 and CDR2 are SGHRS and YFSETQ. V lost 3 bases to trimming and J lost 10 bases, with 17 bases between them. The CDR3 spans 14 residues. The CDR3 DNA is TGCGCCAGCAGCTCGCAGACTAGTTTTGGGGAGCAGTTCTTC. Translation gives CASSSQTSFGEQFF.

This chain uses TRBV19 with TRBJ2-5; D may be TRBD1 (5 bases). V was pared by 1 base and J by 0 bases, with 9 bases between. Germline-derived CDR1 and CDR2 are LNHDA and SQIVND (reference sequence). This CDR3 is 15 amino acids long. The CDR3 DNA reads as TGTGCCAGTAGTATAGGCACAGGCGACCAAGAGACCCAGTACTTC. It translates to CASSIGTGDQETQYF.

CDR3 nucleotides: TGTGCCAGCAGTACAGGGGGCGCTTTCAACGAGCAGTACTTC. Residues: CASSTGGAFNEQYF. The chain carries TRBV27 and TRBJ2-7; 9 bases fit TRBD1. Germline V CDR1 and CDR2: MNHEY, SMNVEV (reference sequence). The CDR3 covers 14 residues. V trimming: 5 bases; J trimming: 5 bases; junction bases outside the gene matches: 7.

This clone occurred once. The chain's CDR3 is CASSLGGRGTEAFF. The DNA for the CDR3 is TGTGCCAGCAGTCTCGGGGGGCGAGGCACTGAAGCTTTCTTT. The chain is built from TRBV28 and TRBJ1-1, with a possible D match to TRBD1 (6 bases). The length of the CDR3 is 14 residues. In germline, CDR1 is MDHEN, CDR2 SYDVKM. Trimming stripped 5 bases from V and 4 bases from J, with 14 bases between.